Described below is a single T cell receptor (beta chain) sequence and its context. The antigen is unknown. The germline CDR1 and CDR2 sequences are SGHRS and YFSETQ. V lost 2 bases, J lost 15 bases, and 13 bases stayed unmatched. This CDR3 has 14 amino acids. Sequencing used immunoSEQ multiplex PCR; TCRdb keeps in-frame clones, though not all of them. Of 330,000 or so clones in the sample, roughly 70% were seen once. This entry comes from a study of shared clonotypes between healthy human individuals. Points from the study as a whole: There were few donors, and this limited the genetic and exposure-history diversity represented.

This TCR was sampled from a man aged 25 to 40 in good health. This chain uses TRBV5-1 with TRBJ2-1, with TRBD2 identical over 8 bases. The sequenced sample consisted of memory CD4+ T cells sorted from blood. Subset indicated: CD45RA-negative fraction. CDR3 coding DNA: TGCGCCAGCAGCTTACGGGAGGGTTCGGTTTTAGGGTTCTTC. This translates into CASSLREGSVLGFF.